The rows below give T cell receptor beta chains drawn from one sample of a study of radiation and T cells in renal cell carcinoma. Some clones are missing from TCRdb's copy, which holds only in-frame ones; the method was immunoSEQ multiplex PCR. The table records about 130,000 clones, 70% to 90% of them present only once. This specimen consisted of blood, obtained from a patient whose treatment included radiotherapy and nephrectomy. Receptors originate from a woman aged 55 to 70 with renal cell carcinoma. CDR3s include the opening cysteine and the closing phenylalanine or tryptophan.

j_call: TRBJ1-1; v_call: TRBV27; cdr3_aa: CASRGQGIEAFF
j_call: TRBJ1-4; v_call: TRBV6-1; cdr3_aa: CASSESGNEKLFF
j_call: TRBJ1-1; v_call: TRBV6-5; cdr3_aa: CASSYPPGGVKAEAFF
j_call: TRBJ1-1; v_call: TRBV18; cdr3_aa: CASSLQAEAFF
j_call: TRBJ2-6; v_call: TRBV5-6; cdr3_aa: CASSLGVTGANVLTF
j_call: TRBJ2-1; v_call: TRBV4-3; cdr3_aa: CASSTLDGYNEQFF
j_call: TRBJ2-1; v_call: TRBV4-1; cdr3_aa: CASSQPGLANNEQFF
j_call: TRBJ2-3; v_call: TRBV6-5; cdr3_aa: CASSYGPGTDTQYF
j_call: TRBJ1-4; v_call: TRBV5-1; cdr3_aa: CASSNPQDGGEKLFF
j_call: TRBJ1-1; v_call: TRBV28; cdr3_aa: CASRQQGLLEAFF
j_call: TRBJ2-2; v_call: TRBV7-3; cdr3_aa: CASSLRVANTGELFF
j_call: TRBJ2-4; v_call: TRBV4-3; cdr3_aa: CASSQEGGDKNIQYF
j_call: TRBJ2-3; v_call: TRBV4-1; cdr3_aa: CASSPDGFTDTQYF
j_call: TRBJ2-1; v_call: TRBV9; cdr3_aa: CASSVSDRGFTEQFF
j_call: TRBJ1-2; v_call: TRBV28; cdr3_aa: CASSPTLFSGTGYGYTF
j_call: TRBJ1-1; v_call: TRBV27; cdr3_aa: CASSFYRQGNTEAFF
j_call: TRBJ2-1; v_call: TRBV27; cdr3_aa: CASSFSGPNNEQFF
j_call: TRBJ2-4; v_call: TRBV11-2; cdr3_aa: CASSLSTVFSGGRQYF
j_call: TRBJ1-2; v_call: TRBV29-1; cdr3_aa: CSVADRRSYTF
j_call: TRBJ2-3; v_call: TRBV9; cdr3_aa: CASSPRTGEASDTQYF
j_call: TRBJ1-3; v_call: TRBV5-4; cdr3_aa: CASSSIGGGTGNTIYF
j_call: TRBJ2-3; v_call: TRBV4-2; cdr3_aa: CASSQDPQSADTQYF
j_call: TRBJ1-1; v_call: TRBV2; cdr3_aa: CASSGDTEAFF
j_call: TRBJ2-7; v_call: TRBV11-2; cdr3_aa: CASSLSGGYEQYF
j_call: TRBJ2-1; v_call: TRBV27; cdr3_aa: CASSRGDNEQFF
j_call: TRBJ2-7; v_call: TRBV28; cdr3_aa: CASRRLAGAYEQYF
j_call: TRBJ1-1; v_call: TRBV11-3; cdr3_aa: CASSRTGNTEAFF
j_call: TRBJ2-7; v_call: TRBV7-6; cdr3_aa: CASSLSGSSSYEQYF
j_call: TRBJ1-5; v_call: TRBV6-1; cdr3_aa: CASSSGTGSVQPQHF
j_call: TRBJ2-1; v_call: TRBV4-1; cdr3_aa: CASSQETGRSYNEQFF
j_call: TRBJ2-1; v_call: TRBV5-4; cdr3_aa: CASSSGLAGVNEQFF
j_call: TRBJ2-1; v_call: TRBV2; cdr3_aa: CASSGSEGGDRNEQFF
j_call: TRBJ1-1; v_call: TRBV2; cdr3_aa: CATQTGEMAEAFF
j_call: TRBJ2-1; v_call: TRBV15; cdr3_aa: CATSRGAGGSYNEQFF
j_call: TRBJ2-2; v_call: TRBV10-3; cdr3_aa: CAISKNAQGTDTGELFF
j_call: TRBJ1-5; v_call: TRBV11-2; cdr3_aa: CASSPGTGQPQHF
j_call: TRBJ2-5; v_call: TRBV18; cdr3_aa: CASSPGRGSRETQYF
j_call: TRBJ1-1; v_call: TRBV5-3; cdr3_aa: CARSLEGNTEAFF
j_call: TRBJ2-5; v_call: TRBV7-6; cdr3_aa: CASGSDRAGGIRKTQYF
j_call: TRBJ1-1; v_call: TRBV27; cdr3_aa: CASSLFIVGKNTEAFF
j_call: TRBJ1-5; v_call: TRBV4-3; cdr3_aa: CASSRNLGGGNQPQHF
j_call: TRBJ2-5; v_call: TRBV19; cdr3_aa: CASSADETQYF
j_call: TRBJ1-1; v_call: TRBV6-5; cdr3_aa: CASSYSKETEAFF
j_call: TRBJ2-5; v_call: TRBV20-1; cdr3_aa: CTGQGGETQYF
j_call: TRBJ1-2; v_call: TRBV4-1; cdr3_aa: CASSQFATDGYTF
j_call: TRBJ2-3; v_call: TRBV4-3; cdr3_aa: CASSQGSGRGTDTQYF
j_call: TRBJ2-3; v_call: TRBV6-1; cdr3_aa: CASRTGTGGTDTQYF
j_call: TRBJ1-5; v_call: TRBV4-1; cdr3_aa: CASSQVDTTPTQPQHF
j_call: TRBJ2-2; v_call: TRBV7-8; cdr3_aa: CASSSGGAGGELFF
j_call: TRBJ2-1; v_call: TRBV27; cdr3_aa: CASSLSGGERYNEQFF
j_call: TRBJ2-7; v_call: TRBV19; cdr3_aa: CASSIATEYYEQYF
j_call: TRBJ2-3; v_call: TRBV7-2; cdr3_aa: CASSSPFADTQYF
j_call: TRBJ2-6; v_call: TRBV5-3; cdr3_aa: CARSLPARVSSGANVLTF
j_call: TRBJ1-4; v_call: TRBV29-1; cdr3_aa: CSALGGNEKLFF
j_call: TRBJ1-2; v_call: TRBV28; cdr3_aa: CASRGRGEYNNYGYTF
j_call: TRBJ2-5; v_call: TRBV7-9; cdr3_aa: CASEADQETQYF
j_call: TRBJ1-1; v_call: TRBV18; cdr3_aa: CASSPKPLSPPNTEAFF
j_call: TRBJ1-5; v_call: TRBV19; cdr3_aa: CASSIVSGEGNQPQHF